These T cell receptor beta chains were read from a single sample in a study of CD8 T cells in Susac syndrome. TCRdb fed the immunoSEQ multiplex PCR reads into MiXCR, producing one record per CDR3 protein. The repertoire holds around 130,000 distinct CDR3 sequences, with under 95% as singletons. Sequenced sample: CD8+ T cells from PBMCs. Receptors originate from a human donor with multiple sclerosis. CDR3s include the opening cysteine and the closing phenylalanine or tryptophan. D genes are given only for firm matches. The size entry is marked missing in some rows and otherwise reads once, few, many or a size class.

j_call d_call clone_size v_call cdr3_aa cdr3_nt
TRBJ2-4 . . TRBV3-1 CASSQDGENIQYF TGTGCCAGCAGCCAAGATGGAGAGAACATTCAGTACTTC
TRBJ1-1 . . TRBV9 CASSGGTMNTEAFF TGTGCCAGCAGCGGAGGGACGATGAACACTGAAGCTTTCTTT
TRBJ2-1 . . TRBV6-5 CASSYSIRSYEQFF TGTGCCAGCAGTTACTCGATCAGGAGCTATGAGCAGTTCTTC
TRBJ1-1 . few TRBV5-4 CASSLRQPNTEAFF TGTGCCAGCAGCTTGAGACAACCGAACACTGAAGCTTTCTTT
TRBJ2-5 . . TRBV20-1 CSARGMDRGETQYF TGCAGTGCTAGAGGGATGGACAGAGGGGAGACCCAGTACTTC
TRBJ1-2 . . TRBV29-1 CSVDRGDYGYTF TGCAGCGTTGATCGAGGGGACTATGGCTACACCTTC
TRBJ2-7 . . TRBV4-3 CASSQDLSRMGEQYF TGCGCCAGCAGCCAAGATTTATCTAGGATGGGTGAGCAGTACTTC
TRBJ1-5 . . TRBV7-2 CASSFSRAGGFNQPQHF TGTGCCAGCAGCTTTTCCAGGGCGGGGGGATTCAATCAGCCCCAGCATTTT
TRBJ2-3 TRBD2 . TRBV30 CAWSLAGGPTDTQYF TGTGCCTGGAGTCTAGCGGGAGGCCCCACAGATACGCAGTATTTT
TRBJ2-1 . . TRBV19 CASSMWDNEQFF TGTGCCAGTAGTATGTGGGACAATGAGCAGTTCTTC
TRBJ2-1 . once TRBV3-1 CASSPPTILGQDNEQFF TGTGCCAGCAGCCCCCCCACCATTTTGGGGCAAGACAATGAGCAGTTCTTC
TRBJ2-5 . once TRBV3-1 CASSQGTSTGETQYF TGTGCCAGCAGCCAAGGGACAAGCACCGGAGAGACCCAGTACTTC
TRBJ1-1 . . TRBV27 CASSLLGGITEAFF TGTGCCAGCAGTCTCCTGGGGGGCATCACTGAAGCTTTCTTT
TRBJ1-2 . . TRBV4-2 CASSQAYVTAGDYGYTF TGTGCCAGCAGCCAAGCATACGTCACGGCAGGGGACTATGGCTACACCTTC
TRBJ1-1 . . TRBV30 CARVGRTEAFF TGTGCCCGGGTTGGGAGGACTGAAGCTTTCTTT
TRBJ1-1 . . TRBV30 CAWTLMGAVTEAFF TGTGCCTGGACCCTAATGGGGGCGGTCACTGAAGCTTTCTTT
TRBJ1-2 . . TRBV6-2/TRBV6-3 CASSYSEHGYTF TGTGCCAGCAGTTACTCGGAGCATGGCTACACCTTC
TRBJ1-2 TRBD1 . TRBV12-3/TRBV12-4 CASRGQGVNYGYTF TGTGCCAGCAGAGGACAGGGGGTGAACTATGGCTACACCTTC
TRBJ2-7 . . TRBV11-3 CASSPGRAKFYEQYF TGTGCCAGCAGCCCCGGACGGGCGAAATTCTACGAGCAGTACTTC
TRBJ1-2 TRBD1 once TRBV7-9 CASSFGTGESYGYTF TGTGCCAGCAGCTTCGGGACAGGGGAAAGCTATGGCTACACCTTC
TRBJ2-2 . once TRBV4-1 CASSQRNTGELFF TGCGCCAGCAGCCAGCGAAACACCGGGGAGCTGTTTTTT
TRBJ2-2 . . TRBV4-3 CASSQATGNTGELFF TGCGCCAGCAGCCAAGCTACAGGGAACACCGGGGAGCTGTTTTTT
TRBJ2-5 . . TRBV11-2 CASSLVGFRETQYF TGTGCCAGCAGCTTAGTGGGCTTCCGCGAGACCCAGTACTTC
TRBJ2-6 . . TRBV19 CASSDSYSGANVLTF TGTGCCAGTAGCGACAGTTACTCTGGGGCCAACGTCCTGACTTTC
TRBJ1-2 . . TRBV29-1 CSVARWAGHPSNYGYTF TGCAGCGTTGCCCGGTGGGCAGGACACCCGTCTAACTATGGCTACACCTTC
TRBJ2-5 . . TRBV12-3/TRBV12-4 CASTDRDGKETQYF TGTGCCAGCACCGATCGGGACGGTAAAGAGACCCAGTACTTC
TRBJ2-3 TRBD2 . TRBV19 CASSIVGLAGGDTQYF TGTGCCAGTAGTATTGTCGGACTAGCGGGAGGAGATACGCAGTATTTT
TRBJ2-7 . . TRBV4-3 CASSMLGTESYEQYF TGCGCCAGCAGCATGTTAGGGACGGAATCCTACGAGCAGTACTTC
TRBJ2-2 . . TRBV5-1 CASSSAGELFF TGCGCCAGCAGCTCGGCGGGGGAGCTGTTTTTT
TRBJ2-1 TRBD2 few TRBV27 CASSSSGTSSYNEQFF TGTGCCAGCAGTTCCTCCGGGACTAGCTCCTACAATGAGCAGTTCTTC
TRBJ2-1 . . TRBV4-3 CASSQGTSFNEQFF TGCGCCAGCAGCCAAGGGACTTCGTTCAATGAGCAGTTCTTC
TRBJ2-1 TRBD2 . TRBV19 CASSIVAGHEQFF TGTGCCAGTAGTATTGTAGCGGGACATGAGCAGTTCTTC
TRBJ2-7 . few TRBV3-1 CASSQVGQPYEQYF TGTGCCAGCAGCCAAGTAGGGCAACCCTACGAGCAGTACTTC
TRBJ2-7 . . TRBV2 CASSPRTLPGEQYF TGTGCCAGCTCACCCCGGACTCTTCCTGGCGAGCAGTACTTC
TRBJ1-5 . once TRBV4-3 CASSQGRSNQPQHF TGCGCCAGCAGCCAGGGGCGAAGCAATCAGCCCCAGCATTTT
TRBJ2-3 TRBD2 . TRBV7-2 CASSLAGTSGDTQYF TGTGCCAGCAGCTTAGCGGGGACTAGCGGAGATACGCAGTATTTT
TRBJ1-1 . . TRBV27 CASSLRQYTEAFF TGTGCCAGCAGTTTACGCCAGTACACTGAAGCTTTCTTT
TRBJ2-1 . . TRBV7-9 CASSLVAGGSEQFF TGTGCCAGCAGCTTAGTCGCGGGTGGAAGTGAGCAGTTCTTC
TRBJ1-2 . few TRBV5-6 CASSLEGYGYTF TGTGCCAGCAGCTTGGAGGGCTATGGCTACACCTTC
TRBJ2-7 TRBD1 . TRBV6-5 CASSHRDRDYEQYF TGTGCCAGCAGTCACCGGGACAGAGACTACGAGCAGTACTTC
TRBJ2-2 . . TRBV12-3/TRBV12-4 CATMAANTGELFF TGTGCCACTATGGCCGCGAACACCGGGGAGCTGTTTTTT
TRBJ2-5 TRBD2 . TRBV10-3 CAISDPGLQETQYF TGTGCCATCAGTGACCCGGGACTACAAGAGACCCAGTACTTC
TRBJ2-7 TRBD2 few TRBV5-5 CASSLATAGVGEQYF TGTGCCAGCAGCTTGGCGACAGCGGGAGTGGGCGAGCAGTACTTC
TRBJ1-5 . . TRBV27 CASGWGQPQHF TGTGCCAGCGGGTGGGGGCAGCCCCAGCATTTT
TRBJ2-1 TRBD1 . TRBV25-1 CASSTSSGTGYNEQFF TGTGCCAGCAGTACATCTTCCGGGACAGGGTACAATGAGCAGTTCTTC
TRBJ2-7 . . TRBV5-1 CASSLARGSYEQYF TGCGCCAGCAGCTTGGCCAGGGGATCCTACGAGCAGTACTTC
TRBJ2-7 . . TRBV19 CASSLRTGEQYF TGTGCCAGTAGTCTACGGACTGGCGAGCAGTACTTC
TRBJ2-7 . . TRBV7-2 CASGLGGAYEQYF TGTGCCAGCGGCCTTGGAGGTGCCTACGAGCAGTACTTC
TRBJ1-5 TRBD1 . TRBV19 CASSIDPDRTTVNQPQHF TGTGCCAGTAGTATAGATCCGGACAGGACGACCGTCAATCAGCCCCAGCATTTT
TRBJ2-2 TRBD2 . TRBV7-6 CASSPGLAGESGELFF TGTGCCAGCAGTCCCGGACTAGCGGGAGAGAGCGGGGAGCTGTTTTTT
TRBJ2-4 . once TRBV5-5 CASSLESIEGFANIQYF TGTGCCAGCAGCTTGGAATCGATCGAGGGCTTCGCAAACATTCAGTACTTC
TRBJ2-7 TRBD2 . TRBV19 CASSNHLAGEDEQYF TGTGCCAGTAGCAACCATCTAGCGGGAGAAGACGAGCAGTACTTC
TRBJ2-7 . . TRBV5-1 CASSFTQSEQYF TGCGCCAGCAGCTTCACACAGAGCGAGCAGTACTTC
TRBJ2-2 . . TRBV29-1 CSVEGLVDTGELFF TGCAGCGTTGAAGGTCTAGTCGACACCGGGGAGCTGTTTTTT